This entry describes one T cell receptor beta chain. Antigen unknown. TCRdb's copy holds only in-frame clones and misses some; the assay was immunoSEQ multiplex PCR. The sample includes 100,000 to 150,000 clones, 90% of them seen just once. Germline V gene data show CDR1 as SGHTA and CDR2 as FQGNSA. This CDR3 region has 11 residues. V was pared by 1 base and J by 7 bases, with 5 bases between. The entry originates in a study of T cell responses to AZD1222 COVID-19 vaccine. General study findings and limits: White British ancestry dominated among donors, who included more females, and clonal diversity was possibly underestimated. Across the whole spike, CD4 TCRs peaked at regions 160-218 and 743-854. Among AZD1222 vaccinees, only six or seven were seropositive at baseline.

This chain connects TRBV7-2 to TRBJ2-7; D uncertain. The receptor was isolated from an adult in good health. This specimen was peripheral blood, taken on day 0 of AZD1222 vaccination. The CDR3 DNA follows: TGTGCCAGCAGCTTAGATATGGAGCAGTACTTC. Translation gives CASSLDMEQYF.